A selection of T cell receptor beta chains follows, all from one sample in a study of immune cell composition in non-small cell lung cancer. Libraries were prepared by immunoSEQ multiplex PCR; TCRdb keeps only in-frame clonotypes and omits some of them. The repertoire holds 9,000 to 10,000 clones, with roughly two thirds as singletons. The sample was lung tumor tissue. These receptors originate from a human donor with non-small cell lung cancer. Both conserved end residues are part of each CDR3. The order of the fields is V gene, clone size, J gene, D gene, CDR3 protein, CDR3 DNA. D genes are given only for firm matches. A row's size may be missing; if present it is once, few, many or a size class.

v_gene: TRBV2; abundance: few; j_gene: TRBJ1-4; d_gene: .; CDR3aa: CASSEAGGDVEKLFF; CDR3nt: TGTGCCAGCAGTGAAGCGGGGGGGGATGTGGAAAAACTGTTTTTT
v_gene: TRBV15; abundance: .; j_gene: TRBJ1-2; d_gene: TRBD1; CDR3aa: CATSAKTGTGPHYGYTF; CDR3nt: TGTGCCACCAGCGCAAAGACCGGGACAGGGCCTCACTATGGCTACACCTTC
v_gene: TRBV28; abundance: .; j_gene: TRBJ2-7; d_gene: .; CDR3aa: CASSNLGTPSNEQYF; CDR3nt: TGTGCCAGCAGTAACTTAGGGACACCAAGCAACGAGCAGTACTTC
v_gene: TRBV7-9; abundance: .; j_gene: TRBJ2-3; d_gene: .; CDR3aa: CASSFAASPQDTQYF; CDR3nt: TGTGCCAGCAGCTTCGCAGCCTCCCCCCAAGATACGCAGTATTTT
v_gene: TRBV19; abundance: .; j_gene: TRBJ2-7; d_gene: TRBD1; CDR3aa: CASSRTGGLSEQYF; CDR3nt: TGTGCCAGTAGTCGGACAGGGGGCTTGAGCGAGCAGTACTTC
v_gene: TRBV5-1; abundance: few; j_gene: TRBJ1-1; d_gene: .; CDR3aa: CASSGWTEKNTEAFF; CDR3nt: TGCGCCAGCAGCGGGTGGACAGAGAAGAACACTGAAGCTTTCTTT
v_gene: TRBV30; abundance: .; j_gene: TRBJ1-3; d_gene: TRBD1; CDR3aa: CAWKMDRGGNTIYF; CDR3nt: TGTGCCTGGAAGATGGACAGGGGTGGAAACACCATATATTTT
v_gene: TRBV7-8; abundance: .; j_gene: TRBJ2-3; d_gene: TRBD1; CDR3aa: CASSYPGQGGPSTDTQYF; CDR3nt: TGTGCCAGCAGTTACCCTGGACAGGGAGGACCTAGCACAGATACGCAGTATTTT
v_gene: TRBV19; abundance: .; j_gene: TRBJ1-2; d_gene: TRBD1; CDR3aa: CASRRPPGQGSVRITF; CDR3nt: TGTGCCAGTAGACGACCGCCGGGACAGGGCTCCGTTCGAATCACCTTC
v_gene: TRBV6-5; abundance: medium-sized; j_gene: TRBJ1-2; d_gene: .; CDR3aa: CASIGTKGLGYTF; CDR3nt: TGTGCCAGCATAGGGACTAAGGGGCTTGGCTACACCTTC
v_gene: TRBV11-3; abundance: .; j_gene: TRBJ2-7; d_gene: TRBD1; CDR3aa: CASSSFRGYSLYEQYF; CDR3nt: TGTGCCAGCAGCTCGTTCAGGGGGTACAGCCTCTACGAGCAGTACTTC
v_gene: TRBV5-6; abundance: .; j_gene: TRBJ1-1; d_gene: TRBD1; CDR3aa: CASSYTGTGWTEAFF; CDR3nt: TGTGCCAGCAGCTACACCGGGACAGGGTGGACTGAAGCTTTCTTT
v_gene: TRBV11-3; abundance: .; j_gene: TRBJ1-1; d_gene: .; CDR3aa: CASSLLGTKGTEAFF; CDR3nt: TGTGCCAGCAGCCTATTGGGAACTAAGGGCACTGAAGCTTTCTTT
v_gene: TRBV7-8; abundance: .; j_gene: TRBJ2-7; d_gene: .; CDR3aa: CASSPEARGLEQYF; CDR3nt: TGTGCCAGCAGCCCAGAGGCCCGGGGCCTCGAGCAGTACTTC
v_gene: TRBV9; abundance: .; j_gene: TRBJ2-2; d_gene: .; CDR3aa: CASSVLGTLNTGELFF; CDR3nt: TGTGCCAGCAGCGTCCTCGGGACCCTGAACACCGGGGAGCTGTTTTTT